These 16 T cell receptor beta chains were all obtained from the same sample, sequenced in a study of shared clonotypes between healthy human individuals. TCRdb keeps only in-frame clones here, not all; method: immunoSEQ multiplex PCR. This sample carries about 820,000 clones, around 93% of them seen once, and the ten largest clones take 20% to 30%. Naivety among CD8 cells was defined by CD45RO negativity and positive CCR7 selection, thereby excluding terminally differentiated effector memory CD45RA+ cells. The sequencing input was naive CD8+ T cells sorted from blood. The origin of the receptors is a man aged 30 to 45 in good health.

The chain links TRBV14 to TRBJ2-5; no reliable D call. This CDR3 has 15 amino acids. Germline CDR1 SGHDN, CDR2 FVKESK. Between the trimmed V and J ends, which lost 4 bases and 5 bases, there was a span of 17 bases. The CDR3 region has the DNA TGTGCCAGCAGCCCCCTGATCGGCAGCCCGGAGACCCAGTACTTC. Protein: CASSPLIGSPETQYF. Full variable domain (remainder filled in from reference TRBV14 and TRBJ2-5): EAGVTQFPSHSVIEKGQTVTLRCDPISGHDNLYWYRRVMGKEIKFLLHFVKESKQDESGMPNNRFLAERTGGTYSTLKVQPAELEDSGVYFCASSPLIGSPETQYFGPGTRLLVL.

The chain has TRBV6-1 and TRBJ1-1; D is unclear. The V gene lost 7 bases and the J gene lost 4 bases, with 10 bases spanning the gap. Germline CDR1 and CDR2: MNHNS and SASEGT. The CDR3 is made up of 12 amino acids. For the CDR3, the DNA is TGTGCCAGCAATTCGGAAAGCACTGAAGCTTTCTTT. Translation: CASNSESTEAFF.

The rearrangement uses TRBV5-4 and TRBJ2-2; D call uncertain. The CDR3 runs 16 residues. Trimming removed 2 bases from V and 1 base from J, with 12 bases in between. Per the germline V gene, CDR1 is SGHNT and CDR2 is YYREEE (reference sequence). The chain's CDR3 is CASSLERWENTGELFF. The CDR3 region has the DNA TGTGCCAGCAGCTTAGAAAGGTGGGAGAACACCGGGGAGCTGTTTTTT.

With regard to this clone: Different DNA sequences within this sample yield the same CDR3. CDR3 sequence (DNA): TGTGCCAGCAGTTTATCAGGGGGCTCCTACGAGCAGTACTTC. Its protein product is CASSLSGGSYEQYF. This sequence joins TRBV27 and TRBJ2-7, with D maybe TRBD1 (6 bases). The germline V gene has CDR1 MNHEY and CDR2 SMNVEV (reference sequence). V shed 0 bases and J shed 0 bases, with 6 bases lying between them. The CDR3 loop spans 14 amino acids.

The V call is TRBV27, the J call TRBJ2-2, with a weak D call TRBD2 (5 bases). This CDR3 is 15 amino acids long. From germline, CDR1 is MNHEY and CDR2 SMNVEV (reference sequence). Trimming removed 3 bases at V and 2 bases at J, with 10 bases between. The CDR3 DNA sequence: TGTGCCAGCAGTTTTATATCGGGAAACACCGGGGAGCTGTTTTTT. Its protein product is CASSFISGNTGELFF.

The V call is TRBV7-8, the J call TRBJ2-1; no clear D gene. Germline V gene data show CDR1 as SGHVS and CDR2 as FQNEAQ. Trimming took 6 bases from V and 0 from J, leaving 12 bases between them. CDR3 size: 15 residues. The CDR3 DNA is TGTGCCAGCAGACAGACTCCGAGCTCCTACAATGAGCAGTTCTTC. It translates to CASRQTPSSYNEQFF.

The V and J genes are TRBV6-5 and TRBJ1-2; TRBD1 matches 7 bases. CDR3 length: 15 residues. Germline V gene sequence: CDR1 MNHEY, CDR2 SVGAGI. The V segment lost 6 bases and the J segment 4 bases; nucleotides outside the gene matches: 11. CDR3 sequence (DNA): TGTGCCAGCAGCCCCGGGACAGCATCTCCCTATGGCTACACCTTC. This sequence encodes CASSPGTASPYGYTF.

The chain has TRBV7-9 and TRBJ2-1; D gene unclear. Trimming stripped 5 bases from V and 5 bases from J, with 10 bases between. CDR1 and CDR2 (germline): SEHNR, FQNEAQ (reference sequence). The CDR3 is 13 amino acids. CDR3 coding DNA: TGTGCCAGCAGCCCGTGGAAGGACAATGAGCAGTTCTTC. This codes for CASSPWKDNEQFF.

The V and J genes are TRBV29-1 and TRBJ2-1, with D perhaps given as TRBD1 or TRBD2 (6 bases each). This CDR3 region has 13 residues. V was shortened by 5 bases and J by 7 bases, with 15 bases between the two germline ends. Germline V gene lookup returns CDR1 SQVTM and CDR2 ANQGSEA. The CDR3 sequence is CSVWGDTANEQFF. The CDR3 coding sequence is TGCAGCGTTTGGGGGGACACCGCAAATGAGCAGTTCTTC.

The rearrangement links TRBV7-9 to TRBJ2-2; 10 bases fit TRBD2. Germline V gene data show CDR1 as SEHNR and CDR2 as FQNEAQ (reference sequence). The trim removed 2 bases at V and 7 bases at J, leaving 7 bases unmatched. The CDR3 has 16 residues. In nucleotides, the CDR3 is TGTGCCAGCAGCTTATTCCTAGCGGGAGCTCACGGGGAGCTGTTTTTT. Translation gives CASSLFLAGAHGELFF. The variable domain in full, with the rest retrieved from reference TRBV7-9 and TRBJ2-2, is DTGVSQNPRHKITKRGQNVTFRCDPISEHNRLYWYRQTLGQGPEFLTYFQNEAQLEKSRLLSDRFSAERPKGSFSTLEIQRTEQGDSAMYLCASSLFLAGAHGELFFGEGSRLTVL.

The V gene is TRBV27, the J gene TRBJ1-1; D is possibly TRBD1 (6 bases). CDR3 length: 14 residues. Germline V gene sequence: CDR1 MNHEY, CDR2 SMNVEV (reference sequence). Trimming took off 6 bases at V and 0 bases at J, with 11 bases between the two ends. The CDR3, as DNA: TGTGCCAGCAGAACACAGGGCCTGAACACTGAAGCTTTCTTT. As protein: CASRTQGLNTEAFF.

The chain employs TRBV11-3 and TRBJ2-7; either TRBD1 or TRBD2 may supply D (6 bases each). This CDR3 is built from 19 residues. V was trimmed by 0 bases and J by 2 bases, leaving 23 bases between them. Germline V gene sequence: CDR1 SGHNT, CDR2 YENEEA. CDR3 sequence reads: CASSLESPGWGALTYEQYF. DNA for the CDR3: TGTGCCAGCAGCTTAGAATCTCCAGGATGGGGGGCCCTAACCTACGAGCAGTACTTC.

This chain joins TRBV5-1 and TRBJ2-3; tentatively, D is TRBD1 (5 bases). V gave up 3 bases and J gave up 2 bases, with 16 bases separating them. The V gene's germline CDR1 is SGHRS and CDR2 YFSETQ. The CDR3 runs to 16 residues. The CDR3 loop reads CASSSELGEYTDTQYF. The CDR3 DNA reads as TGCGCCAGCAGCTCGGAATTAGGGGAATACACAGATACGCAGTATTTT.

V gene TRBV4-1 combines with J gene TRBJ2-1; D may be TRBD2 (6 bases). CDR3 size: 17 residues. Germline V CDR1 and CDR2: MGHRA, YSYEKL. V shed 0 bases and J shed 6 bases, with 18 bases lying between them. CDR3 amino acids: CASSQEEGGFSSNEQFF. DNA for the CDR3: TGCGCCAGCAGCCAAGAGGAGGGCGGGTTTTCCAGCAATGAGCAGTTCTTC.

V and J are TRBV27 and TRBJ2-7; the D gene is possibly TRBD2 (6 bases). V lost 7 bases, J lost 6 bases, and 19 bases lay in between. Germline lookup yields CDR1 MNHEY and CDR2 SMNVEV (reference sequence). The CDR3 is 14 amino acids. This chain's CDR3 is CASMVHGGFLEQYF. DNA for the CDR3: TGTGCCAGCATGGTGCACGGGGGTTTCCTCGAGCAGTACTTC.

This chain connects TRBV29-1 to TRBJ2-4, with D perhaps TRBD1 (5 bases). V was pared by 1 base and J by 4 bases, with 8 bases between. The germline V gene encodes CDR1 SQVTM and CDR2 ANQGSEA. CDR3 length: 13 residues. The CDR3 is CSVEVAGKNIQYF. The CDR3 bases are TGCAGCGTTGAAGTGGCAGGGAAAAACATTCAGTACTTC.